This TCR beta chain is drawn from a study of blood T cell repertoires in COVID-19. Study information: Nucleic acid was either cDNA or gDNA, and it came from T cells, B-cell-depleted T cells, or PBMCs.

This CDR3 has 15 residues. The V gene end was trimmed by 4 bases and the J gene end by 9 bases; junction bases not matched to a gene: 11. Germline V CDR1 and CDR2: SGHTA, FQGNSA. In the authors' methods: From reference gene primer amplification, estimates of nucleated cell counts were derived. Assay: immunoSEQ multiplex PCR; the TCRdb copy retains only in-frame clones and omits some. The V and J calls and clone size come from that table; D and trimming were worked out from the DNA. The repertoire holds 97,000 or so clones, with 60% to 85% as singletons. The sample taken for sequencing was peripheral blood. This sequence joins TRBV7-2 and TRBJ2-7; TRBD2 matches at 11 bases. The source is a woman older than 75 with active or convalescent COVID-19. The CDR3: CASSSWGLAEGGQYF. The CDR3 DNA reads TGTGCCAGCAGCTCTTGGGGACTAGCGGAAGGGGGGCAGTACTTC.